The 15 T cell receptor beta chains reported below all come from one sample, sequenced in a study of T cells in Graves' hyperthyroidism and ophthalmopathy (dated by TCRdb to between 2018 and 2020). Libraries were constructed by multiplex PCR. The run used an Illumina HiSeq 2000. TCR beta CDR3 regions were amplified from RNA transcripts. The first round of RT-PCR for the TCR CDR3 was performed with the HTBI primer set and the Qiagen OneStep RT-PCR kit. TCRdb applied fastp at Q25 and MiXCR to the public reads, then kept only in-frame beta chains. CDR3 protein duplicates are merged, each entry listing the most common genes and DNA. The sample records about 500,000 distinct CDR3 sequences, 15% to 20% of which are singletons. Less than 30% of the sample is in the top ten clones. Sequenced sample: blood. These receptors came from a woman in her 30s with Graves' ophthalmopathy.

This clonotype was detected many times. As DNA, the CDR3 is TGCGCCAGCAGCGACAGGACAGTTTTCGGGGAGCTGTTTTTT. Translation: CASSDRTVFGELFF. The chain employs TRBV5-1 and TRBJ2-2, with D possibly TRBD1 on 6 matching bases. Germline CDR1 reads SGHRS; CDR2 reads YFSETQ. V lost 4 bases to trimming and J lost 7 bases, with 14 bases between them. The CDR3 covers 14 residues.

The rearrangement links TRBV11-3 to TRBJ2-1; perhaps TRBD2 as D (6 bases). The CDR3 contains 17 residues. Trimming removed 0 bases from V and 7 bases from J, with 19 bases in between. Germline V gene sequence: CDR1 SGHNT, CDR2 YENEEA. For the CDR3, the DNA is TGTGCCAGCAGCTTAGATCTCGGCGGGGTCCCAACAAATGAGCAGTTCTTC. It is translated as CASSLDLGGVPTNEQFF.

This clonotype was found many times. This chain joins TRBV5-1 and TRBJ2-1, with D possibly matching TRBD1 (6 bases). The CDR3 extends over 15 amino acids. The V end lost 4 bases, the J end lost 1 base, and 12 bases lay between the germline ends. Germline values: CDR1 SGHRS, CDR2 YFSETQ. The CDR3 bases are TGCGCCAGCAGCAGGTCCCAGGGGTCCTACAATGAGCAGTTCTTC. It specifies CASSRSQGSYNEQFF.

J is TRBJ2-1 and V is TRBV5-5; 9 bases map to TRBD2. The CDR3 spans 17 residues. The junction had 18 bases not matched to a gene; V was cut back by 6 bases and J by 8 bases. The V gene's germline CDR1 is SGHKS and CDR2 YYEKEE (reference sequence). The CDR3 sequence: CASTLGREGLTKDEQFF. The CDR3 nucleotides read TGTGCCAGCACCCTGGGGCGGGAGGGCCTAACTAAGGATGAGCAGTTCTTC.

There are many counts of this clonotype. J is TRBJ2-3 and V is TRBV30; D tentatively reads TRBD1 or TRBD2 (5 bases each). V was cut by 0 bases and J by 2 bases, with 12 bases left in between. This CDR3 region has 15 residues. Germline CDR1 and CDR2: GTSNPN and SVGIG (reference sequence). The CDR3 coding sequence is TGTGCCTGGAGTGTACGGGCAGGGACCACAGATACGCAGTATTTT. The encoded protein is CAWSVRAGTTDTQYF. Supplemented by reference TRBV30 and TRBJ2-3, the full variable domain reads SQTIHQWPATLVQPVGSPLSLECTVEGTSNPNLYWYRQAAGRGLQLLFYSVGIGQISSEVPQNLSASRPQDRQFILSSKKLLLSDSGFYLCAWSVRAGTTDTQYFGPGTRLTVL.

V usage is TRBV19 and J usage is TRBJ2-1; possibly TRBD2 for D (5 bases). Germline assignment: CDR1 LNHDA and CDR2 SQIVND (reference sequence). The CDR3 totals 17 residues. The V end was cut by 3 bases, the J end by 1 base, with 16 bases between. The CDR3 reads CASSMGVWEFSYNEQFF. CDR3 in DNA: TGTGCCAGTAGTATGGGTGTTTGGGAGTTTTCCTACAATGAGCAGTTCTTC.

This clonotype was seen many times. CDR3 sequence reads: CASSQDGESPLHF. In nucleotides, the CDR3 is TGTGCCAGCAGCCAAGACGGGGAATCACCCCTCCACTTT. The V gene is TRBV3-1, the J gene TRBJ1-6; D is ambiguous. There are 13 residues in the CDR3. V lost 0 bases and J lost 10, with 7 bases in between. CDR1 is LGHDT and CDR2 is YNNKEL in the germline V gene (reference sequence).

In its sample, this clonotype was seen a few times. The chain employs TRBV24-1 and TRBJ2-1; 7 nucleotides agree with TRBD2. V lost 4 bases and J lost 7; bases outside the gene matches: 15. The CDR3 sequence is 17 residues long. From germline, CDR1 is KGHDR and CDR2 SFDVKD. The CDR3 region is CATSDPRVAVGGNEQFF. CDR3 coding DNA: TGTGCCACCAGTGACCCAAGGGTCGCGGTCGGGGGGAATGAGCAGTTCTTC.

This clonotype showed up just a few times. This chain connects TRBV5-4 to TRBJ2-3; possibly TRBD2 for D (7 bases). The CDR3 consists of 17 residues. Germline V gene data show CDR1 as SGHNT and CDR2 as YYREEE (reference sequence). Trimming took 0 bases from V and 4 from J, leaving 18 bases between them. The CDR3 here is CASSLGGQGRGADTQYF. In DNA, the CDR3 is TGTGCCAGCAGCTTGGGTGGTCAGGGGAGGGGTGCAGATACGCAGTATTTT.

This sequence joins TRBV9 and TRBJ2-1; TRBD2 is a possible D gene (5 bases). CDR1 and CDR2 (germline): SGDLS, YYNGEE. The CDR3 spans 16 residues. The germline V and J ends were trimmed by 4 bases and 5 bases, with 19 bases remaining between them. As DNA, the CDR3 is TGTGCCAGCAGCCCGTGGCGGGCTCTTCACGACAATGAGCAGTTCTTC. Its translation is CASSPWRALHDNEQFF.

This clonotype was counted at least ten times. This chain joins TRBV2 and TRBJ2-7; no firm D call. The CDR3 spans 11 residues. The germline V and J ends were trimmed by 0 bases and 9 bases, with 6 bases remaining between them. CDR1 is SNHLY and CDR2 is FYNNEI in the germline V gene. CDR3 nucleotide sequence: TGTGCCAGCAGTGAAGCCTTCGCGCAGTACTTC. Protein sequence: CASSEAFAQYF.

This clonotype appeared many times. The rearrangement joins TRBV6-1 to TRBJ2-1; 16 bases line up with TRBD2. V lost 5 bases, J lost 4 bases, and 17 bases stayed unmatched. The germline gives CDR1 MNHNS, CDR2 SASEGT. This CDR3 has 21 amino acids. The CDR3 loop reads CASSYMGLAGGSPMGYNEQFF. In DNA, the CDR3 is TGTGCCAGCAGTTATATGGGACTAGCGGGAGGGAGCCCAATGGGGTACAATGAGCAGTTCTTC.

This clonotype was seen only a few times. The chain carries TRBV24-1 and TRBJ2-5, with D perhaps TRBD2 (5 bases). The V end lost 9 bases, the J end lost 5 bases, and 15 bases lay between the germline ends. From germline, CDR1 is KGHDR and CDR2 SFDVKD. CDR3 size: 13 residues. CDR3 in amino acids: CATRGCFRETQYF. The CDR3 region has the DNA TGTGCCACCCGAGGGTGCTTTCGGGAGACCCAGTACTTC.

This clonotype was seen many times. The chain has TRBV4-2 and TRBJ2-7; the D gene is possibly TRBD2 (5 bases). The CDR3 is 15 amino acids. From germline, CDR1 is LGHNA and CDR2 YNFKEQ. V was cut by 4 bases and J by 0 bases, with 13 bases left in between. The CDR3 protein is CASSPWGSDSYEQYF. CDR3 DNA: TGTGCCAGCAGCCCGTGGGGTAGCGACTCCTACGAGCAGTACTTC.

In this sample, this clonotype turned up a few times. The V and J genes are TRBV19 and TRBJ1-1; no clear D. The CDR3 has 13 residues. Trimming cost V 3 bases and J 1 base, with 6 bases left between them. In germline, CDR1 is LNHDA, CDR2 SQIVND (reference sequence). In DNA, the CDR3 is TGTGCCAGTAGTATTACGCAGAACACTGAAGCTTTCTTT. Its translation is CASSITQNTEAFF.